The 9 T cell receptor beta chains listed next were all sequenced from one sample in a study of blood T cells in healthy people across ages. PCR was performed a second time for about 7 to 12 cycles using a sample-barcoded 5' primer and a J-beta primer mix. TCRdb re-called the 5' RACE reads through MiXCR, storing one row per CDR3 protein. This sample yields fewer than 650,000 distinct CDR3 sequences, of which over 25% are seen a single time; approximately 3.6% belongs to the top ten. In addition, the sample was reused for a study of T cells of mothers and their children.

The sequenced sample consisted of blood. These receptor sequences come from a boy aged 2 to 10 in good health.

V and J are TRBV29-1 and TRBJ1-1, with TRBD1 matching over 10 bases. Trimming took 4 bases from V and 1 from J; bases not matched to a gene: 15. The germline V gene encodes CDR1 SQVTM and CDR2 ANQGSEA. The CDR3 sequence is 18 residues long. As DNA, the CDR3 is TGCAGCGTTGCTAGGGACAGGGGTGTACGACATGCGAACACTGAAGCTTTCTTT. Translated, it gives CSVARDRGVRHANTEAFF. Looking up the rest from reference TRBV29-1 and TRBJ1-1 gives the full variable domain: SAVISQKPSRDICQRGTSLTIQCQVDSQVTMMFWYRQQPGQSLTLIATANQGSEATYESGFVIDKFPISRPNLTFSTLTVSNMSPEDSSIYLCSVARDRGVRHANTEAFFGQGTRLTVV.

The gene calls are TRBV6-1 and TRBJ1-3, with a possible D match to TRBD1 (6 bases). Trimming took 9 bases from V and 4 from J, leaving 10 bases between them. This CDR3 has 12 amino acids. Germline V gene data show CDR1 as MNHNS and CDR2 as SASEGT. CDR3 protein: CARRQVGNTIYF. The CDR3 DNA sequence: TGTGCCAGGCGACAGGTGGGAAACACCATATATTTT.

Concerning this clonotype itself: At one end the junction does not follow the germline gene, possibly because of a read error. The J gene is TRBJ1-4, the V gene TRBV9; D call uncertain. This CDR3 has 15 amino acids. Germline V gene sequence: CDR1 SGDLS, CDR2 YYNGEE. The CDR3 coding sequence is TGTGCCAGCAGCGCGGAGGGTGCAACTAATGAAAAACTGTTCTTT. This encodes CASSAEGATNEKLFF.

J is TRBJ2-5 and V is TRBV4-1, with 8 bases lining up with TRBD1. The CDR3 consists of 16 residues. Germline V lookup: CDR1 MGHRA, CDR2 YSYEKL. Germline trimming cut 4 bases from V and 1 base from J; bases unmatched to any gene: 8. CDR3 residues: CASSPDRGTTQETQYF. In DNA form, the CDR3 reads TGCGCCAGCAGCCCCGACAGGGGTACGACCCAAGAGACCCAGTACTTC.

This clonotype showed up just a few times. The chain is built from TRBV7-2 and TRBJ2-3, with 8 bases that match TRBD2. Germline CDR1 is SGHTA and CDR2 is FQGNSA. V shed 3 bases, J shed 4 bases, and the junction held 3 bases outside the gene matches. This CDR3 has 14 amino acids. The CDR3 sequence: CASSFPGGADTQYF. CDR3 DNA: TGTGCCAGCAGCTTTCCGGGAGGGGCAGATACGCAGTATTTT.

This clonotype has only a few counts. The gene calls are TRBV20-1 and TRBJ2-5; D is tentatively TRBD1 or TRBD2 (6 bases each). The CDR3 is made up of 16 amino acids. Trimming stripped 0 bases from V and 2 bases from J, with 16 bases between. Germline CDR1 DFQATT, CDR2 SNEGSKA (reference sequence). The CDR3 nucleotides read TGCAGTGCTAGAGATCCTCCGCAGGGGAGGCAAGAGACCCAGTACTTC. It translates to CSARDPPQGRQETQYF.

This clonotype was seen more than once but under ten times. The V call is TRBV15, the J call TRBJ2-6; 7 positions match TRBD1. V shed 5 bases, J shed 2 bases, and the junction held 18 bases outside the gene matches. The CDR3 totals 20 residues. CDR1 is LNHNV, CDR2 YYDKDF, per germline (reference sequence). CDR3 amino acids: CATSGWPDRVGLAGANVLTF. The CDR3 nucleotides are TGTGCCACCAGCGGTTGGCCCGACAGGGTTGGGCTGGCTGGGGCCAACGTCCTGACTTTC.

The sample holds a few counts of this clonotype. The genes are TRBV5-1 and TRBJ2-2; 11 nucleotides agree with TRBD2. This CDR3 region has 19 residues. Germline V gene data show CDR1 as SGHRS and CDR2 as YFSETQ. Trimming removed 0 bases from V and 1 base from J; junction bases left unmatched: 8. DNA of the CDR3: TGCGCCAGCAGCTTGGCCCCAGTTACTAGCGGGGGGAACACCGGGGAGCTGTTTTTT. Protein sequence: CASSLAPVTSGGNTGELFF.

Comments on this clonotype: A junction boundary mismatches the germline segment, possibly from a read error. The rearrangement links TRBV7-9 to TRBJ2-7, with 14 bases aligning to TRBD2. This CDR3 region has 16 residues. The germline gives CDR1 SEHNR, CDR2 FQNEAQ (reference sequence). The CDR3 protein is CPSSLGLAGGTYEQYF. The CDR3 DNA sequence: TGTCCCAGCAGCTTAGGACTAGCGGGAGGAACCTACGAGCAGTACTTC.